Listed below are T cell receptor beta chains from one sample, sequenced in a study of control samples from healthy donors and cancer patients. Sequenced by immunoSEQ multiplex PCR; TCRdb stores in-frame clones only, minus some. The sample has almost 95,000 clones; about nine tenths are singletons. Sequenced sample: blood. Source of these receptors: a woman between 18 and 29 years old in good health. Both conserved end residues are part of each CDR3. Each record gives: D gene, clone size, V gene, J gene, CDR3 DNA, CDR3 protein. A D gene is named only where the DNA matches it firmly. Clone size is stated in some rows and not others, as once, few, many or a class when expanded.

D: NA; size: NA; V: TRBV6-5; J: TRBJ2-7; DNA: TGTGCCAGCAGTCCTCGGGGGCCAGCCTACGAGCAGTACTTC; CDR3: CASSPRGPAYEQYF
D: NA; size: NA; V: TRBV2; J: TRBJ1-2; DNA: TGTGCCAGCACCTCTCGGGGGCGAGACTATGGCTACACCTTC; CDR3: CASTSRGRDYGYTF
D: TRBD1; size: NA; V: TRBV4-1; J: TRBJ1-2; DNA: TGCGCCAGCAGCCATTCAAGTAAGGGGGCCACCCATCACTATGGCTACACCTTC; CDR3: CASSHSSKGATHHYGYTF
D: TRBD2; size: NA; V: TRBV2; J: TRBJ2-7; DNA: TGTGCCAGCAGTGAAGATCGGCTAGCGGTATACTCCTACGAGCAGTACTTC; CDR3: CASSEDRLAVYSYEQYF
D: TRBD1; size: NA; V: TRBV11-3; J: TRBJ1-2; DNA: TGTGCCAGCAGCTTAGAAGGGGGCGCGTATGGCTACACCTTC; CDR3: CASSLEGGAYGYTF
D: TRBD1; size: NA; V: TRBV5-1; J: TRBJ1-2; DNA: TGCGCCAGCAGCTTGGTTGGGACAGACAACTATGGCTACACCTTC; CDR3: CASSLVGTDNYGYTF
D: NA; size: NA; V: TRBV5-8; J: TRBJ2-1; DNA: TGTGCCAGCAGCCCCCCCCTAGGGCTAGGTTCCTATGAGCAGTTCTTC; CDR3: CASSPPLGLGSYEQFF
D: NA; size: NA; V: TRBV29-1; J: TRBJ1-2; DNA: TGCAGCGCTGAACCCGACGAGAACTATGGCTACACCTTC; CDR3: CSAEPDENYGYTF
D: TRBD1; size: once; V: TRBV19; J: TRBJ1-2; DNA: TGTGCCAGTGTACAGGGGCCGACCTACTATGGCTACACCTTC; CDR3: CASVQGPTYYGYTF
D: NA; size: NA; V: TRBV19; J: TRBJ1-2; DNA: TGTGCCAGTAGCAAGGGTACCTATGGCTACACCTTC; CDR3: CASSKGTYGYTF
D: NA; size: NA; V: TRBV7-2; J: TRBJ1-6; DNA: TGTGCCAGCAGTTCTAATTCACCCCTCCACTTT; CDR3: CASSSNSPLHF
D: NA; size: once; V: TRBV5-1; J: TRBJ2-7; DNA: TGCGCCAGCAGCTTCGCAGGATCGGGGTACGAGCAGTACTTC; CDR3: CASSFAGSGYEQYF
D: TRBD2; size: NA; V: TRBV5-4; J: TRBJ2-2; DNA: TGTGCCAGCAGCTTAGCGGGGGGGCCATACACCGGGGAGCTGTTTTTT; CDR3: CASSLAGGPYTGELFF
D: NA; size: NA; V: TRBV7-3; J: TRBJ1-1; DNA: TGTGCCAGCAGCTTCTCCGGGTTTGGCTCTGAAGCTTTCTTT; CDR3: CASSFSGFGSEAFF
D: NA; size: once; V: TRBV4-1; J: TRBJ1-5; DNA: TGCGCCAGCAGCCGCAAAGGTTCAGGGGCGGTAGGCAATCAGCCCCAGCATTTT; CDR3: CASSRKGSGAVGNQPQHF
D: TRBD2; size: NA; V: TRBV9; J: TRBJ2-3; DNA: TGTGCCAGCAGCGTAGACGCGGGAGGCACAGATACGCAGTATTTT; CDR3: CASSVDAGGTDTQYF
D: TRBD2; size: NA; V: TRBV11-1; J: TRBJ2-1; DNA: TGTGCCAGCAAACGGGGGGAATCCTACAATGAGCAGTTCTTC; CDR3: CASKRGESYNEQFF
D: NA; size: NA; V: TRBV5-1; J: TRBJ2-7; DNA: TGCGCCAGCAGCCCTGGAGAACGGGACGGCTACGAGCAGTACTTC; CDR3: CASSPGERDGYEQYF
D: TRBD1; size: once; V: TRBV5-6; J: TRBJ1-3; DNA: TGTGCCAGCAGCGTGGCAGGGACAGGGTCTGGAAACACCATATATTTT; CDR3: CASSVAGTGSGNTIYF
D: TRBD1; size: NA; V: TRBV9; J: TRBJ2-2; DNA: TGTGCCAGCAGCGTCCAGACAGGGATCTTCACCGGGGAGCTGTTTTTT; CDR3: CASSVQTGIFTGELFF
D: NA; size: once; V: TRBV19; J: TRBJ2-6; DNA: TGTGCCAGTAGTATCAAGAGGCAGGGGACCACTTCGGCTGGGGCCAACGTCCTGACTTTC; CDR3: CASSIKRQGTTSAGANVLTF
D: NA; size: NA; V: TRBV6-5; J: TRBJ2-5; DNA: TGTGCCAGCACCGGGACCCCAAAAGAGACCCAGTACTTC; CDR3: CASTGTPKETQYF
D: NA; size: few; V: TRBV7-2; J: TRBJ2-1; DNA: TGTGCCAGCAGCTTTTGGAATGAGCAGTTCTTC; CDR3: CASSFWNEQFF
D: NA; size: NA; V: TRBV12-3/TRBV12-4; J: TRBJ2-1; DNA: TGTGCCAGCAGCCTATCCATAAATGAGCAGTTCTTC; CDR3: CASSLSINEQFF
D: NA; size: NA; V: TRBV5-1; J: TRBJ1-6; DNA: TGCGCCAGTCGGACTCCCGGGTGGAATTCACCCCTCCACTTT; CDR3: CASRTPGWNSPLHF